The 10 T cell receptor beta chains in this list originate from one sample, sequenced in a study of T cells after yellow fever vaccination. TCRdb ran MiXCR on the 5' RACE reads and lists one entry per CDR3 protein. The top ten clones hold 14% to 15% of a sample with around 350,000 distinct CDR3 sequences, roughly 6.1% of them seen once. The source material was PBMCs, sampled 5 days after the yellow fever booster vaccination. Receptor source: a man aged 25-40 years who received the YFV17D yellow fever vaccine.

In this sample, this clonotype turned up a few times. The rearrangement links TRBV12-3 or TRBV12-4 to TRBJ2-3; tentative D call: TRBD2 (6 bases). The CDR3 spans 17 residues. Trimming cost V 2 bases and J 4 bases, with 19 bases left between them. The CDR3 coding sequence is TGTGCCAGCAGTTTAAGGTCCCCGGGACTTGGCGCAGATACGCAGTATTTT. The encoded protein is CASSLRSPGLGADTQYF.

There are a few counts of this clonotype. The chain recombines TRBV29-1 with TRBJ2-1; 9 bases are a match to TRBD1. Germline CDR1 reads SQVTM; CDR2 reads ANQGSEA. CDR3 size: 14 residues. V lost 4 bases and J lost 6; bases outside the gene matches: 7. The CDR3 coding sequence is TGCAGCGTTGTACATACAGGGGGCCCCAATGAGCAGTTCTTC. Protein product: CSVVHTGGPNEQFF.

This clonotype was detected only a few times. The rearrangement joins TRBV7-2 to TRBJ2-1; 10 bases match TRBD2. Germline V gives CDR1 SGHTA, CDR2 FQGNSA. With V trimmed by 5 bases and J by 5 bases, 3 bases remained unmatched. The CDR3 totals 14 residues. Written as DNA, the CDR3 is TGTGCCAGCAGCCCTAGCGGGAGACACAATGAGCAGTTCTTC. Protein: CASSPSGRHNEQFF.

V usage is TRBV5-4 and J usage is TRBJ2-5, with 10 bases aligning to TRBD1. The V gene's germline CDR1 is SGHNT and CDR2 YYREEE (reference sequence). This CDR3 has 15 residues. The trim removed 4 bases at V and 2 bases at J, leaving 5 bases unmatched. The CDR3 here is CASSPGQGRQETQYF. DNA of the CDR3: TGTGCCAGCAGCCCGGGACAGGGGAGGCAAGAGACCCAGTACTTC.

This clonotype was seen ten or more times. This chain connects TRBV7-9 to TRBJ2-1; 7 nucleotides line up with TRBD2. This CDR3 spans 17 amino acids. CDR1 is SEHNR and CDR2 is FQNEAQ in the germline V gene (reference sequence). J gave up 9 bases and V 4 bases, and 18 bases lay outside the gene matches. This CDR3 is CASSSYAGGAGGGEQFF. The CDR3 DNA reads as TGTGCCAGCAGCTCCTACGCTGGCGGCGCGGGCGGGGGTGAGCAGTTCTTC.

This clonotype showed up just a few times. The V and J genes are TRBV28 and TRBJ1-1; a weak D match, TRBD1 (5 bases). This CDR3 has 14 amino acids. Germline assignment: CDR1 MDHEN and CDR2 SYDVKM. V lost 4 bases and J lost 10, with 19 bases in between. In DNA form, the CDR3 reads TGTGCCAGCAGTTCCCAGGGATGGTTGTATGTAGCTTTCTTT. This encodes CASSSQGWLYVAFF.

This clonotype was seen many times. This rearrangement joins TRBV10-2 to TRBJ2-1, with TRBD2 identical over 10 bases. Germline V gene data show CDR1 as WSHSY and CDR2 as SAAADI. This CDR3 contains 15 residues. Trimming took 8 bases from V and 2 from J; bases not matched to a gene: 6. Here the CDR3 reads CASVGLADTYNEQFF. The CDR3 DNA follows: TGCGCCAGCGTTGGACTAGCGGACACCTACAATGAGCAGTTCTTC.

This clonotype was detected only a few times. V is TRBV5-6 and J is TRBJ2-7; 9 nucleotides align to TRBD2. V shed 0 bases, J shed 4 bases, and the junction held 11 bases outside the gene matches. The CDR3 sequence is 17 residues long. Germline V gives CDR1 SGHDT, CDR2 YYEEEE. The CDR3 DNA is TGTGCCAGCAGCTTGGAAGAGGCGGGAGGGCCCCCTTACGAGCAGTACTTC. Translating it yields CASSLEEAGGPPYEQYF.

This clonotype was seen a few times. The chain has TRBV7-6 and TRBJ2-3; TRBD1 matches at 10 bases. V shed 5 bases, J shed 2 bases, and the junction held 7 bases outside the gene matches. The CDR3 is made up of 16 amino acids. Looked up from germline, CDR1 is SGHVS and CDR2 is FNYEAQ. In DNA, the CDR3 is TGTGCCAGCAGCCCCCGGGGGACAGGGGACACAGATACGCAGTATTTT. Encoded protein: CASSPRGTGDTDTQYF.

A few counts support this clonotype. The V call is TRBV6-5, the J call TRBJ2-1; 7 nucleotides match TRBD2. The germline CDR1 and CDR2 sequences are MNHEY and SVGAGI. V lost 6 bases and J lost 12; bases outside the gene matches: 8. The CDR3 spans 12 residues. CDR3 nucleotides: TGTGCCAGCAGCCTAGAGGGACTAACGCAGTTCTTC. Its translation is CASSLEGLTQFF.